One and the same sample provided the 7 T cell receptor beta chains below, sequenced in a study of neurological immune-mediated disorders. TCRdb reprocessed the 5' RACE reads via MiXCR and lists one record per CDR3 protein. In the table there are some 18,000 distinct CDR3 sequences, approximately 7.8% of which are singletons. Sequencing input: CD8+ T cells from blood. The source is a woman in her twenties or thirties with HTLV-1-associated myelopathy (HAM/TSP).

This clonotype was found many times. This rearrangement joins TRBV7-6 to TRBJ2-1; 11 bases are shared with TRBD2. CDR3 size: 16 residues. V gave up 4 bases and J gave up 10 bases; unmatched junction bases: 12. Germline CDR1 is SGHVS and CDR2 is FNYEAQ. The CDR3 loop is CASSSQLTSGASEQFF. In DNA, the CDR3 is TGTGCCAGCAGCTCGCAACTGACTAGCGGGGCGTCCGAGCAGTTCTTC.

Comments on this clonotype: One junction end disagrees with the germline gene, perhaps due to a read error. The rearrangement joins TRBV6-1 to TRBJ2-2; weak D call: TRBD2 (5 bases). Germline V CDR1 and CDR2: MNHNS, SASEGT. The length of the CDR3 is 13 residues. The CDR3 coding sequence is TGTGTCAGCAGTGAAGGAGACACCGGGGAGCCGTTTTTT. This codes for CVSSEGDTGEPFF.

This clonotype was seen just once. Just one base apart from a much larger clone, this may be a read error. The V call is TRBV10-2, the J call TRBJ1-1; TRBD1 might be the D (5 bases). Per the germline V gene, CDR1 is WSHSY and CDR2 is SAAADI. V lost 0 bases and J 6 bases, leaving 11 bases between the germline ends. The length of the CDR3 is 14 residues. CDR3 nucleotides: TGCGCCAGCAGTGAGTCTTGGGGCACATCTGAAGCTTTCTTT. It translates to CASSESWGTSEAFF.

This clonotype was recorded many times. This chain links TRBV12-3 or TRBV12-4 with TRBJ2-1; a weak D match, TRBD2 (5 bases). The CDR3 length is 15 residues. V was clipped by 2 bases and J by 3 bases, with 11 bases between them. The CDR3 sequence: CASSLSPGIYNEQFF. The CDR3 nucleotides read TGTGCCAGCAGTTTAAGTCCGGGGATCTACAATGAGCAGTTCTTC.

In its sample, this clonotype was seen many times. The V and J genes are TRBV6-6 and TRBJ1-1; no clear D gene. Per the germline V gene, CDR1 is MNHNY and CDR2 is SVGAGI (reference sequence). This CDR3 contains 15 residues. Trimming stripped 1 base from V and 0 bases from J, with 9 bases between. The CDR3 bases are TGTGCCAGCAGTTACTGGAACTTCATGAACACTGAAGCTTTCTTT. Protein sequence: CASSYWNFMNTEAFF.

This clonotype was detected ten times or more. This chain uses TRBV7-2 with TRBJ2-3, with 9 bases fitting TRBD1. This CDR3 spans 16 amino acids. CDR1 and CDR2 from the germline V gene are SGHTA and FQGNSA. With 5 bases clipped from V and 1 base from J, the junction kept 7 bases outside the gene matches. The CDR3 loop is CASSRLQGARTDTQYF. CDR3 nucleotide sequence: TGTGCCAGCAGCCGCCTACAGGGGGCCCGCACAGATACGCAGTATTTT.

The table lists this clonotype with many counts. The chain joins TRBV24-1 to TRBJ1-1, with a weak D call TRBD1 (5 bases). Trimming took 3 bases from V and 0 from J, leaving 13 bases between them. The germline V gene encodes CDR1 KGHDR and CDR2 SFDVKD. The CDR3 covers 16 residues. For the CDR3, the DNA is TGTGCCACCAGTGATGGGGGAGCAGGGATGAACACTGAAGCTTTCTTT. Its translation: CATSDGGAGMNTEAFF.